The source of this T cell receptor (beta chain) is a study of Graves' ophthalmopathy and Graves' hyperthyroidism. Remarks on this clonotype: The antigen is not known.

Diagnosis relied on clinical symptoms, serum thyroxine, TRAb, thyroid ultrasound and orbital computed tomography. As the starting material, around 9.1 ml of fresh peripheral blood yielded the PBMCs. RNA transcripts were the template, and TCR beta CDR3 regions were amplified from them. The library came from an HTBI-primed first-round RT-PCR and a second-round multiplex PCR. TCRdb called the multiplex PCR reads again in MiXCR, with one record for every CDR3 protein. The data show 650,000 to 900,000 distinct CDR3 sequences, roughly 41% seen once. The CDR3 has 13 amino acids. Germline CDR1 is LNHDA and CDR2 is SQIVND (reference sequence). V was shortened by 3 bases and J by 4 bases, with 4 bases between the two germline ends. Broader study findings: Most thyroid clonotypes expanded beyond 0.001 frequency were also found in blood.

This clonotype was sampled from an adult man with Graves' ophthalmopathy. The sample taken for sequencing was peripheral blood. This chain uses TRBV19 with TRBJ2-6; D call uncertain. CDR3 DNA: TGTGCCAGTAGTATCACAGGGGCCAACGTCCTGACTTTC. Translating it yields CASSITGANVLTF. Based on the CDR3 plus reference TRBV19 and TRBJ2-6, the full variable domain is DGGITQSPKYLFRKEGQNVTLSCEQNLNHDAMYWYRQDPGQGLRLIYYSQIVNDFQKGDIAEGYSVSREKKESFPLTVTSAQKNPTAFYLCASSITGANVLTFGAGSRLTVL.